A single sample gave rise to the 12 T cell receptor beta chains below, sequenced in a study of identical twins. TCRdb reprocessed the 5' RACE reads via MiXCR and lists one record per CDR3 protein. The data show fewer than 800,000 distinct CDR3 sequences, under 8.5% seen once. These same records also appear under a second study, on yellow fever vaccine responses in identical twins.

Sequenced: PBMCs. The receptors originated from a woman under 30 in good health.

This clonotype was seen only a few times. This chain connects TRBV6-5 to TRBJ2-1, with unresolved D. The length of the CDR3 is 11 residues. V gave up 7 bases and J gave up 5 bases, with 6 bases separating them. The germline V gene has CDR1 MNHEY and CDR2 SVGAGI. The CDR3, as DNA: TGTGCCAGCAAAATTCACAATGAGCAGTTCTTC. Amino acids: CASKIHNEQFF.

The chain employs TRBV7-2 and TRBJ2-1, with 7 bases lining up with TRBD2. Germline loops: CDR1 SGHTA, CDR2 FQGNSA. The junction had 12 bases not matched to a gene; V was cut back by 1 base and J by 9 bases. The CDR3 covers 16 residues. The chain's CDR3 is CASSLDRLAGLSEQFF. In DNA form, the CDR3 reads TGTGCCAGCAGCTTAGATAGACTAGCTGGCCTAAGTGAGCAGTTCTTC.

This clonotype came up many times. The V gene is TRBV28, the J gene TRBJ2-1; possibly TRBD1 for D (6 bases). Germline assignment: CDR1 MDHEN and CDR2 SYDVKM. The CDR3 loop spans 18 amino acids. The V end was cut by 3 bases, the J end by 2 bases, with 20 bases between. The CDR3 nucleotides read TGTGCCAGCAGTTTCCCCTGGGGGACATTGGACCCCTACAATGAGCAGTTCTTC. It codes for CASSFPWGTLDPYNEQFF.

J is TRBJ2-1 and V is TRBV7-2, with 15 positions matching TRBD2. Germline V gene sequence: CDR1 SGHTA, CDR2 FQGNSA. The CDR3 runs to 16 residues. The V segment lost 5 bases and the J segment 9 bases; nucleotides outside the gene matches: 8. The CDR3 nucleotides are TGTGCCAGCAGCCCGTCGGGACTAGCGGGAGGTAGTGAGCAGTTCTTC. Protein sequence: CASSPSGLAGGSEQFF.

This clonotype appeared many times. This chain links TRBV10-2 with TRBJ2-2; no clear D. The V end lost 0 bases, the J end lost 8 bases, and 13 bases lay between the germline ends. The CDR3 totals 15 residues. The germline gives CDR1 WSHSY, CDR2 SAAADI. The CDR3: CASSESGRVSGELFF. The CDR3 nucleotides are TGCGCCAGCAGTGAGTCGGGTAGAGTATCGGGGGAGCTGTTTTTT.

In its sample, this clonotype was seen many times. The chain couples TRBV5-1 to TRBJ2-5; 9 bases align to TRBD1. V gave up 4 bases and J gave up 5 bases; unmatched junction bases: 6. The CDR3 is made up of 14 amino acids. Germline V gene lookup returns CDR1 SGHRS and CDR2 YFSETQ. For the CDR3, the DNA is TGCGCCAGCAGCACTGGACAGGGGAGGGAGACCCAGTACTTC. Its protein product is CASSTGQGRETQYF.

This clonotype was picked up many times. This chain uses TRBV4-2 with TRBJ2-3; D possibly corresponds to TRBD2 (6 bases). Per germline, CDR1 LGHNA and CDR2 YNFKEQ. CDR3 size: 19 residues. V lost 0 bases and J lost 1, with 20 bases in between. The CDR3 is CASSQDMVTSNAGTDTQYF. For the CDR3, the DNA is TGTGCCAGCAGCCAAGATATGGTGACTAGTAACGCCGGCACAGATACGCAGTATTTT.

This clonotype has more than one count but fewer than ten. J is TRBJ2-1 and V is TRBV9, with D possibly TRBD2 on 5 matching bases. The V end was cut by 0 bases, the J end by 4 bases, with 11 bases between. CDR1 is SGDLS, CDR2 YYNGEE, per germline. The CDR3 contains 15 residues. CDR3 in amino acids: CASSVASRTYNEQFF. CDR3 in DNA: TGTGCCAGCAGCGTAGCGTCCCGGACTTACAATGAGCAGTTCTTC.

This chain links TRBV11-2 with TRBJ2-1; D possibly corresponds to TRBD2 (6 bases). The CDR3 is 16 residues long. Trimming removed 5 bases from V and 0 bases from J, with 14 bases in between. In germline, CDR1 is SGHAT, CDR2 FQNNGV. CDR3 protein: CASSPRRGASYNEQFF. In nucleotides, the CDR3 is TGTGCCAGCAGCCCTCGGCGGGGCGCCTCCTACAATGAGCAGTTCTTC.

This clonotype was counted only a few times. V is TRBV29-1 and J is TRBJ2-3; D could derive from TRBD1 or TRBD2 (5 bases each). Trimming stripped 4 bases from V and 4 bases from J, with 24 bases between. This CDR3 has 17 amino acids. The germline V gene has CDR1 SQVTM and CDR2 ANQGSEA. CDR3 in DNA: TGCAGCGTTGCTCCCGCGGGCACCACTCGGGGCCCAGATACGCAGTATTTT. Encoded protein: CSVAPAGTTRGPDTQYF.

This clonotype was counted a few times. The CDR3 sequence is CSATGDSYNEQFF. The DNA of the CDR3 is TGCAGTGCTACAGGGGACTCCTACAATGAGCAGTTCTTC. The V gene is TRBV20-1, the J gene TRBJ2-1; maybe TRBD1 (6 bases). The CDR3 is 13 residues long. Germline V lookup: CDR1 DFQATT, CDR2 SNEGSKA (reference sequence). Between the trimmed V and J ends, which lost 4 bases and 0 bases, there was a span of 7 bases.

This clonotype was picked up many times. CDR3 DNA: TGTGCCATCAGTAAGCGGGATGATTACAATGAGCAGTTCTTC. It is translated as CAISKRDDYNEQFF. The rearrangement joins TRBV10-3 to TRBJ2-1; 7 bases map to TRBD2. J gave up 4 bases and V 5 bases, and 5 bases lay outside the gene matches. CDR1 is ENHRY, CDR2 SYGVKD, per germline. The CDR3 is 14 amino acids.